This T cell receptor beta chain comes out of a study of cytomegalovirus exposure and HLA in healthy donors. General observations from the study: More clonal expansion characterized HLA-associated TCR beta chains than equally common others in a later analysis. When the data were analyzed later, several of the most significant clusters appeared to be linked to common viral pathogens. Per published accounts, TCR beta sequences correctly predicted the HLA-A and HLA-B alleles of most subjects.

Germline values: CDR1 SGHRS, CDR2 YFSETQ. V shed 1 base and J 3 bases; nucleotides not matched to a gene: 4. CDR3 size: 15 residues. In the PCR, 60 Vbeta and 13 Jbeta primers were used. Libraries were prepared by immunoSEQ multiplex PCR; TCRdb keeps only in-frame clonotypes and omits some of them. This table holds 100,000 to 120,000 clones, roughly four fifths found once. Note on this clone: Its antigen is currently unknown.

This receptor was taken from a woman aged 25 to 39 in good health and CMV-seronegative. Sequenced input: PBMCs. J is TRBJ1-1 and V is TRBV5-1; the match to TRBD1 covers 9 bases. This CDR3 is CASSLSGTGYTEAFF. Here the CDR3 DNA reads TGCGCCAGCAGCTTGTCCGGGACAGGGTACACTGAAGCTTTCTTT.